This T cell receptor (beta chain) was obtained from a study of blood T cell repertoires in COVID-19. The CDR3 covers 16 residues. From germline, CDR1 is SGHRS and CDR2 YFSETQ. Unmatched junction bases numbered 9, after V lost 5 bases and J lost 4 bases. The study drew participants aged about 18 to 95 years from about two dozen US areas. Original processing methods: Estimation of nucleated cell counts was performed using reference gene primer amplification. Sequencing used immunoSEQ multiplex PCR; TCRdb keeps in-frame clones, though not all of them. The V and J calls and clone size are taken from that table; D and trimming were inferred from the DNA. The sample contains roughly 250,000 clones, over 80% of which appear only once. A single count supports this clone.

The clonotype was recovered from a woman aged 30 to 39 with acute COVID-19. What was sequenced was PBMCs or T cells enriched from blood (not recorded which). The chain has TRBV5-1 and TRBJ1-3, with TRBD1 matching over 10 bases. CDR3 in DNA: TGCGCCAGCAGTATTACCGGGACAGGGGCAGGAAACACCATATATTTT. It specifies CASSITGTGAGNTIYF.